Included here is one T cell receptor (beta chain) sequence, with context. These data originate in a study of blood T cell repertoires in COVID-19. The V and J ends lost 3 bases and 4 bases respectively, with 6 bases between them. The CDR3 loop spans 12 amino acids. Germline CDR1 DFQATT, CDR2 SNEGSKA (reference sequence). Authors' data handling: Nucleated cell number was recorded as an estimate derived from reference gene primer amplification. This table comes from immunoSEQ multiplex PCR, and its TCRdb copy is limited to in-frame clones, with some not included. The V and J calls and clone size are taken from that table; D and trimming were inferred from the DNA. The sample has approximately 76,000 clones; about 86% are singletons.

Sequencing was carried out using peripheral blood. The receptor was derived from a man at least 80 years old in a cohort sampled during active COVID-19. V is TRBV20-1 and J is TRBJ2-2; D remains ambiguous. The CDR3 loop reads CSASSVTGELFF. The CDR3 coding sequence is TGCAGTGCTAGTTCGGTCACCGGGGAGCTGTTTTTT.